This section outlines one T cell receptor beta chain sequence together with its context. The data originate from a study of identical twins. TCRdb analysed the 5' RACE reads with MiXCR anew, one entry per CDR3 protein. The sample yields around 490,000 distinct CDR3 sequences, about 16% seen once. V lost 4 bases and J lost 7, with 13 bases in between. Germline V CDR1 and CDR2: SGHAT, FQNNGV. This CDR3 comprises 14 residues. This sample was also put to use in a study of yellow fever vaccine responses in identical twins.

The sequence was obtained from a woman aged 18-29 years in good health. Sequenced sample: CD4+ T cells sorted from blood. This sequence joins TRBV11-2 and TRBJ2-2, with D possibly matching TRBD2 (5 bases). CDR3 DNA: TGTGCCAGCAGCTCCCGGACTGGGGTCGGGGAGCTGTTTTTT. It yields the protein CASSSRTGVGELFF.